These 24 T cell receptor beta chains were all obtained from the same sample, sequenced in a study of cytomegalovirus exposure and HLA in healthy donors (dated by TCRdb to about 2017). Library generation was performed with the immunoSEQ multiplex PCR assay. The multiplex PCR relied on a mix of 60 forward primers for TCR Vbeta segments and 13 reverse primers for TCR Jbeta segments. TCRdb obtained this table from immuneACCESS and retained in-frame rearrangements with V and J assigned. These tables miss some clones; where compared with another copy, unresolved V genes account for less than half of the shortfall, and the remainder is unexplained. Recorded for this sample are 150,000 or so clones; 73% of them occurred a single time. 1.5% to 2% of the sample comes from the top ten. Sequencing was done on a sample of PBMCs. These receptors originate from a woman aged 18-30 years in good health and CMV-seronegative.

CDR3: CASSQAGIYEQYF. In DNA, the CDR3 is TGTGCCAGCTCCCAGGCCGGGATCTACGAGCAGTACTTC. The chain couples TRBV7-9 to TRBJ2-7; D may be TRBD2 (5 bases). There are 13 residues in the CDR3. The germline V and J ends were trimmed by 8 bases and 3 bases, with 14 bases remaining between them. In germline, CDR1 is SEHNR, CDR2 FQNEAQ (reference sequence).

The chain carries TRBV9 and TRBJ1-2, with D possibly being TRBD1 (5 bases). The germline V gene has CDR1 SGDLS and CDR2 YYNGEE. V shed 4 bases and J shed 8 bases, with 21 bases lying between them. The CDR3 runs 15 residues. DNA of the CDR3: TGTGCCAGCAGCCCGTCGGGGGGAGGGTACGACGGCTACACCTTC. Translating it yields CASSPSGGGYDGYTF.

The gene calls are TRBV7-2 and TRBJ1-4; a weak D match, TRBD1 (5 bases). CDR3 size: 15 residues. Trimming stripped 3 bases from V and 8 bases from J, with 16 bases between. Germline V gene lookup returns CDR1 SGHTA and CDR2 FQGNSA. The chain's CDR3 is CASSFQPGWEEKLFF. CDR3 DNA: TGTGCCAGCAGCTTCCAACCAGGGTGGGAAGAAAAACTGTTTTTT.

This clone was seen a handful of times. The chain recombines TRBV6-5 with TRBJ1-5, with D uncertain. The CDR3 runs 13 residues. V was cut by 2 bases and J by 4 bases, with 6 bases left in between. Germline assignment: CDR1 MNHEY and CDR2 SVGAGI. The CDR3 DNA reads as TGTGCCAGCAGTTACAGCGAGAATCAGCCCCAGCATTTT. This gives the protein CASSYSENQPQHF.

The CDR3 nucleotides are TGTGCCAGCAGCTTTTTCAGAACCGATCAGCCCCAGCATTTT. Its translation is CASSFFRTDQPQHF. The chain couples TRBV7-2 to TRBJ1-5; no firm D call. The CDR3 is 14 amino acids. Germline values: CDR1 SGHTA, CDR2 FQGNSA. The V end lost 3 bases, the J end lost 5 bases, and 11 bases lay between the germline ends.

This clone was detected a few times. Here the CDR3 DNA reads TGTGCCAGCCCAACCGGGACTAGCGGGAGTCATGCGCAGTTCTTC. Translation gives CASPTGTSGSHAQFF. V gene TRBV2 combines with J gene TRBJ2-1; 14 bases align to TRBD2. Per the germline V gene, CDR1 is SNHLY and CDR2 is FYNNEI. The CDR3 covers 15 residues. After removal of 8 bases from V and 12 bases from J, the junction contained 12 bases not matched to a gene.

This chain connects TRBV4-1 to TRBJ2-4; TRBD2 agrees at 7 bases. The CDR3 covers 17 residues. Germline V gives CDR1 MGHRA, CDR2 YSYEKL. The V gene end was trimmed by 0 bases and the J gene end by 4 bases; junction bases not matched to a gene: 9. The CDR3 is CASSQESGRGWKNIQYF. The CDR3 DNA reads TGCGCCAGCAGCCAAGAATCGGGGAGGGGATGGAAAAACATTCAGTACTTC.

The chain carries TRBV27 and TRBJ2-2, with D possibly matching TRBD2 (5 bases). The CDR3 has 15 residues. Germline V lookup: CDR1 MNHEY, CDR2 SMNVEV (reference sequence). V was pared by 2 bases and J by 4 bases, with 11 bases between. This chain's CDR3 is CASSLDPGITGELFF. The CDR3, as DNA: TGTGCCAGCAGTTTAGATCCGGGAATCACCGGGGAGCTGTTTTTT.

This chain uses TRBV4-3 with TRBJ1-1; 7 nucleotides line up with TRBD1. Germline CDR1 is LGHNA and CDR2 is YSLEER. The CDR3 is 16 amino acids. V lost 2 bases, J lost 1 base, and 7 bases stayed unmatched. The DNA for the CDR3 is TGCGCCAGCAGCCAATTGACAGGGAGAGGGAACACTGAAGCTTTCTTT. This gives the protein CASSQLTGRGNTEAFF.

This clone was seen a handful of times. This sequence joins TRBV4-3 and TRBJ1-1; D possibly corresponds to TRBD1 (6 bases). This CDR3 comprises 13 residues. Germline CDR1 LGHNA, CDR2 YSLEER. Trimming took 2 bases from V and 5 from J, leaving 9 bases between them. CDR3 protein: CASSQTGRTEAFF. DNA of the CDR3: TGCGCCAGCAGCCAAACAGGGAGAACTGAAGCTTTCTTT.

This chain connects TRBV5-4 to TRBJ2-1; 9 positions match TRBD2. Germline CDR1 and CDR2: SGHNT and YYREEE (reference sequence). The V segment lost 4 bases and the J segment 9 bases; nucleotides outside the gene matches: 8. CDR3 length: 14 residues. CDR3 amino acids: CASSPGTSNPEQFF. CDR3 DNA: TGTGCCAGCAGCCCCGGGACTAGCAATCCTGAGCAGTTCTTC.

This sequence joins TRBV7-8 and TRBJ2-1; TRBD1 is a possible D gene (5 bases). V was pared by 6 bases and J by 0 bases, with 15 bases between. The CDR3 sequence is 16 residues long. The germline V gene has CDR1 SGHVS and CDR2 FQNEAQ. CDR3 in DNA: TGTGCCAGCAGAGACCTGACAGAAAGCTCCTACAATGAGCAGTTCTTC. It translates to CASRDLTESSYNEQFF.

V is TRBV29-1 and J is TRBJ2-1, with no clear D. Germline values: CDR1 SQVTM, CDR2 ANQGSEA. This CDR3 region has 15 residues. Trimming removed 4 bases at V and 0 bases at J, with 13 bases between. CDR3 sequence reads: CSVGERQSSYNEQFF. CDR3 sequence (DNA): TGCAGCGTTGGTGAGAGGCAGAGCTCCTACAATGAGCAGTTCTTC.

This clone was observed a handful of times. V usage is TRBV7-8 and J usage is TRBJ1-6; weak D call: TRBD1 (5 bases). In germline, CDR1 is SGHVS, CDR2 FQNEAQ. CDR3 size: 16 residues. V lost 4 bases and J lost 0, with 10 bases in between. DNA for the CDR3: TGTGCCAGCAGCTCTGGGGGGAGCTCCTATAATTCACCCCTCCACTTT. Translated, it gives CASSSGGSSYNSPLHF.

This chain connects TRBV11-1 to TRBJ2-5, with 9 bases lining up with TRBD1. V was clipped by 5 bases and J by 5 bases; unmatched bases: 12. The CDR3 has 16 amino acids. The V gene's germline CDR1 is SGHAT and CDR2 FQDESV (reference sequence). The CDR3 sequence is CASSAPTGGNLETQYF. The CDR3 nucleotides read TGTGCCAGCAGCGCTCCCACAGGGGGCAATTTGGAGACCCAGTACTTC.

The CDR3 DNA is TGCGCCAGCAGTGGCGGGGGGGAGCTGTTTTTT. Protein sequence: CASSGGGELFF. The V gene is TRBV10-1, the J gene TRBJ2-2; possibly TRBD2 for D (5 bases). Per the germline V gene, CDR1 is WNHNN and CDR2 is SYGVQD (reference sequence). This CDR3 spans 11 amino acids. Trimming cost V 4 bases and J 8 bases, with 5 bases left between them.

V and J are TRBV5-6 and TRBJ1-1; D is undetermined. Germline loops: CDR1 SGHDT, CDR2 YYEEEE. There are 12 residues in the CDR3. V lost 0 bases and J lost 11, with 11 bases in between. For the CDR3, the DNA is TGTGCCAGCAGCTTGGTCGCCTCTAGGGCTTTCTTT. This gives the protein CASSLVASRAFF.

This chain joins TRBV7-6 and TRBJ1-3, with D hard to call. The CDR3 extends over 18 amino acids. Per the germline V gene, CDR1 is SGHVS and CDR2 is FNYEAQ. V lost 3 bases and J 0 bases, leaving 18 bases between the germline ends. The CDR3 reads CASSFLMWRPNSGNTIYF. The CDR3 DNA sequence: TGTGCCAGCAGCTTCCTTATGTGGAGACCGAACTCTGGAAACACCATATATTTT.

This clone has just one count. CDR3 loop: CASSVGENQPQHF. The CDR3 DNA follows: TGTGCCAGCAGCGTAGGAGAGAATCAGCCCCAGCATTTT. The genes are TRBV9 and TRBJ1-5, with D unresolved. Germline V gene sequence: CDR1 SGDLS, CDR2 YYNGEE. Trimming removed 0 bases at V and 4 bases at J, with 5 bases between. CDR3 length: 13 amino acids.

V is TRBV5-4 and J is TRBJ2-5, with D possibly matching TRBD2 (6 bases). The length of the CDR3 is 12 residues. With 9 bases removed from V and 1 base from J, the gap between germline ends came to 10 bases. Looked up from germline, CDR1 is SGHNT and CDR2 is YYREEE (reference sequence). The CDR3 protein is CATAGIQETQYF. CDR3 DNA sequence: TGTGCCACCGCGGGGATCCAAGAGACCCAGTACTTC.

This clone came up once. CDR3 nucleotides: TGCGCCAGCAGCCTTCGTCGGGTTGATACGCAGTATTTT. Protein: CASSLRRVDTQYF. This chain connects TRBV5-1 to TRBJ2-3, with unresolved D. Deletions cut 4 bases from V and 6 bases from J, with 12 bases between. The CDR3 runs to 13 residues. CDR1 SGHRS and CDR2 YFSETQ come from the germline V gene.

This clone was detected once. The gene calls are TRBV28 and TRBJ2-7, with D perhaps TRBD1 (5 bases). Germline loops: CDR1 MDHEN, CDR2 SYDVKM. Trimming stripped 2 bases from V and 5 bases from J, with 16 bases between. The CDR3 length is 15 residues. CDR3 residues: CASSLKGLPVDEQYV. CDR3 DNA: TGTGCCAGCAGTTTAAAGGGGCTACCAGTAGACGAGCAGTACGTC.

V and J are TRBV6-5 and TRBJ1-2; 11 bases align to TRBD1. V trimming: 5 bases; J trimming: 6 bases; junction bases outside the gene matches: 8. CDR1 and CDR2 (germline): MNHEY, SVGAGI. The CDR3 extends over 15 amino acids. Here the CDR3 DNA reads TGTGCCAGCAGTGGACAGGGGGCGGACGTCAATGGCTACACCTTC. Residues: CASSGQGADVNGYTF.

The gene calls are TRBV6-6 and TRBJ1-4; TRBD1 matches 7 bases. Germline trimming cut 6 bases from V and 7 bases from J; bases unmatched to any gene: 11. The CDR3 has 15 amino acids. The germline V gene has CDR1 MNHNY and CDR2 SVGAGI (reference sequence). In DNA, the CDR3 is TGTGCCAGCAGGCGTCTGGAGGGGGCGGGTGAAAAACTGTTTTTT. Protein: CASRRLEGAGEKLFF.